This T cell receptor (beta chain) derives from a study of control samples from healthy donors and cancer patients. TCRdb keeps only in-frame clones here, not all; method: immunoSEQ multiplex PCR. Of some 150,000 clones in the sample, 90% to 95% are singletons; the top ten hold 1.5%. The germline V and J ends were trimmed by 0 bases and 8 bases, with 13 bases remaining between them. CDR1 is MNHEY, CDR2 SMNVEV, per germline (reference sequence). The CDR3 is 14 amino acids. This sequence originates from a young woman in good health. The chain uses TRBV27 and TRBJ1-1; no clear D. Sample: blood. The CDR3 bases are TGTGCCAGCAGTTTATCTGTAGGCCCCCGGGAAGCTTTCTTT. Translating it yields CASSLSVGPREAFF.